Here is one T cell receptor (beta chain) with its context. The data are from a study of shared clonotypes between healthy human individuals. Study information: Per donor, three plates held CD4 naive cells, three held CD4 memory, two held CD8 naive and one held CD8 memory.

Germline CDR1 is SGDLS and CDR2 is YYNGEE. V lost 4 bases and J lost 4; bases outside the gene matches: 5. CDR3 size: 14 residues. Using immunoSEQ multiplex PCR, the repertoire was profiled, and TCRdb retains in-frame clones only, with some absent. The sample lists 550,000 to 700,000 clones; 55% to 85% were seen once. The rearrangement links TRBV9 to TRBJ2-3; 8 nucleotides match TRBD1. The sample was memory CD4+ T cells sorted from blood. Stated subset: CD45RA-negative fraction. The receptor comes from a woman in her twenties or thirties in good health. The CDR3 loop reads CASSLQGGADTQYF. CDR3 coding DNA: TGTGCCAGCAGCCTACAGGGGGGCGCAGATACGCAGTATTTT.